This note documents a single T cell receptor beta chain sequence. No antigen is known for it. A much larger clone differs by one base, so this may be a read error. This entry comes from a study of molecular identifiers for immune sequencing clone quantification. The CDR3 runs to 11 residues. The study's findings and limits: The share of molecules held by clones above 20 RNA copies was over 97% in effector cells and under 1% in naive cells.

Previously described methods with listed TCR primers produced the bulk TCR libraries. TCRdb fed the PCR reads into MiXCR, producing one record per CDR3 protein. The repertoire has tens of thousands of distinct CDR3 sequences, approximately 24% of them found once; the top ten carry around 0.97%. The naive CD8 libraries originated from between roughly 19,000 and 1,100,000 sorted cells and drew on 10%, 30% or 50% RNA. A CD8+CD4-CCR7+CD45RA+ phenotype served as the sorting definition for naive CD8 T cells. Input material: naive CD8+ T cells from blood, with Jurkat cell RNA spiked in. Subset given: FACS-sorted CD8+CD4-CCR7+CD45RA+ naive T cells. The rearrangement uses TRBV12-3 or TRBV12-4 and TRBJ2-5; unclear D gene. The sequence derives from a human donor in good health. Some libraries in this study had Jurkat cell RNA spiked in. This CDR3 reads CASSLMETRYF. The CDR3 region has the DNA TGTGCCAGCAGTTTAATGGAGACCCGGTACTTC.